The T cell receptor (beta chain) described here comes from a study of cytomegalovirus exposure and HLA in healthy donors. A multiplex PCR was run with 60 Vbeta primers and 13 Jbeta primers. Libraries were prepared by immunoSEQ multiplex PCR; TCRdb keeps only in-frame clonotypes and omits some of them. Among around 160,000 clones, around 79% were seen once, and the ten largest hold 11% to 15%. V shed 2 bases and J 7 bases; nucleotides not matched to a gene: 8. This CDR3 contains 16 residues. CDR1 and CDR2 from the germline V gene are MNHEY and SMNVEV (reference sequence). The sequencing sample was made of PBMCs. The TCR was taken from a man in his fifties in good health and CMV-seropositive. The chain has TRBV27 and TRBJ1-6, with 7 positions matching TRBD1. CDR3 loop: CASSLLQTGRNSPLHF. CDR3 bases: TGTGCCAGCAGTTTACTTCAGACAGGGAGGAATTCACCCCTCCACTTT.